The 25 T cell receptor beta chains presented below share a single source sample, sequenced in a study of regulatory T cells in long-lasting Graves disease. Both iRepertoire HTBI primers and Arm-PCR of CDR3 regions were used to build the TCR beta libraries. Each CDR3 protein gets one entry after TCRdb re-called the multiplex PCR reads with MiXCR. The table has under 500,000 distinct CDR3 sequences, around 15% seen once. This sample's time point: newly diagnosed GD, antithyroid drugs for less than 3 months. There was RNA extracted from PBMCs, and the TCR library was made from it. The sample also formed part of further work on T cells in Graves' hyperthyroidism and ophthalmopathy.

The sequencing here drew on peripheral blood mononuclear cells (PBMCs), taken at new diagnosis, from a patient treated with antithyroid drugs. The receptors here all came from a woman in her 30s with Graves disease.

This clonotype was seen ten or more times. This sequence joins TRBV9 and TRBJ2-1, with TRBD2 as a possible D gene (6 bases). The length of the CDR3 is 14 residues. CDR1 and CDR2 from the germline V gene are SGDLS and YYNGEE. V lost 0 bases and J 8 bases, leaving 12 bases between the germline ends. For the CDR3, the DNA is TGTGCCAGCAGCGTAGAGGTACTAGCAGATGAGCAGTTCTTC. Its protein is CASSVEVLADEQFF.

This clonotype was seen at least ten times. This chain uses TRBV5-1 with TRBJ1-1; no clear D. The germline gives CDR1 SGHRS, CDR2 YFSETQ. This CDR3 is built from 14 residues. Trimming took 0 bases from V and 3 from J, leaving 9 bases between them. The CDR3 DNA follows: TGCGCCAGCAGCTTGGCGGGTAGGGACACTGAAGCTTTCTTT. Translating gives CASSLAGRDTEAFF.

This clonotype was seen only a few times. This chain connects TRBV7-2 to TRBJ2-2; D gene ambiguous. Trimming cost V 5 bases and J 0 bases, with 13 bases left between them. The CDR3 runs to 16 residues. Per the germline V gene, CDR1 is SGHTA and CDR2 is FQGNSA. The CDR3 sequence is CASSNAVLANTGELFF. In DNA, the CDR3 is TGTGCCAGCAGCAACGCGGTATTAGCGAACACCGGGGAGCTGTTTTTT.

This chain connects TRBV19 to TRBJ2-1; 9 bases are shared with TRBD2. Looked up from germline, CDR1 is LNHDA and CDR2 is SQIVND (reference sequence). V lost 3 bases to trimming and J lost 10 bases; unmatched junction nucleotides: 10. The CDR3 has 15 amino acids. The CDR3: CASSIMASGAQEQFF. In DNA, the CDR3 is TGTGCCAGTAGTATCATGGCTAGCGGGGCTCAGGAGCAGTTCTTC.

The rearrangement links TRBV9 to TRBJ2-7; 9 nucleotides align to TRBD1. The CDR3 is made up of 13 amino acids. Unmatched junction bases numbered 4, after V lost 7 bases and J lost 2 bases. Per germline, CDR1 SGDLS and CDR2 YYNGEE. CDR3: CASGGQGAYEQYF. The DNA for the CDR3 is TGTGCCAGCGGGGGACAGGGAGCCTACGAGCAGTACTTC.

This clonotype has ten or more counts. This rearrangement joins TRBV6-5 to TRBJ1-2; TRBD1 might be the D (6 bases). Germline lookup yields CDR1 MNHEY and CDR2 SVGAGI. The V and J ends lost 0 bases and 4 bases respectively, with 6 bases between them. The CDR3 consists of 13 residues. The CDR3 bases are TGTGCCAGCAGTTACTCGACAGGCTATGGCTACACCTTC. As protein: CASSYSTGYGYTF.

This clonotype has more than one count but fewer than ten. The CDR3 spells CASSQEDSFGGEGLETQYF. The DNA of the CDR3 is TGTGCCAGCAGCCAAGAGGATTCTTTTGGGGGCGAGGGTTTGGAGACCCAGTACTTC. V gene TRBV3-1 combines with J gene TRBJ2-5; maybe TRBD1 (6 bases). The germline V and J ends were trimmed by 0 bases and 5 bases, with 25 bases remaining between them. The germline CDR1 and CDR2 sequences are LGHDT and YNNKEL (reference sequence). This CDR3 region has 19 residues.

In this sample, this clonotype turned up many times. The gene calls are TRBV28 and TRBJ2-7; no clear D. V was pared by 5 bases and J by 2 bases, with 13 bases between. CDR1 MDHEN and CDR2 SYDVKM come from the germline V gene. The CDR3 extends over 14 amino acids. This chain's CDR3 is CASSPRNPPYEQYF. In DNA, the CDR3 is TGTGCCAGCAGTCCCCGTAACCCACCCTACGAGCAGTACTTC.

This clonotype was detected many times. The chain couples TRBV15 to TRBJ2-1; TRBD2 aligns across 12 bases. The germline CDR1 and CDR2 sequences are LNHNV and YYDKDF (reference sequence). J lost 6 bases, V lost 2 bases, and 8 bases had no gene match. The CDR3 contains 17 residues. The CDR3 region has the DNA TGTGCCACCAGCAGACCACCTAGCGGGAGGGCCCTCAATGAGCAGTTCTTC. Protein product: CATSRPPSGRALNEQFF.

This clonotype has ten or more counts. This chain joins TRBV27 and TRBJ2-5; the D gene is possibly TRBD2 (5 bases). V was pared by 7 bases and J by 1 base, with 13 bases between. The CDR3 consists of 14 residues. The germline gives CDR1 MNHEY, CDR2 SMNVEV (reference sequence). As DNA, the CDR3 is TGTGCCAGCACAAGCGGAGACACCCAAGAGACCCAGTACTTC. This sequence encodes CASTSGDTQETQYF.

This clonotype came up many times. This rearrangement joins TRBV2 to TRBJ2-1; a weak D match, TRBD1 (6 bases). Germline V gene lookup returns CDR1 SNHLY and CDR2 FYNNEI. The CDR3 runs 18 residues. V lost 7 bases and J 6 bases, leaving 28 bases between the germline ends. CDR3 in DNA: TGTGCCAGCACGGGCAGCGTATTACAGGAGGACAGATTCAATGAGCAGTTCTTC. Encoded protein: CASTGSVLQEDRFNEQFF. Full variable domain (outside the CDR3, taken from reference TRBV2 and TRBJ2-1): EPEVTQTPSHQVTQMGQEVILRCVPISNHLYFYWYRQILGQKVEFLVSFYNNEISEKSEIFDDQFSVERPDGSNFTLKIRSTKLEDSAMYFCASTGSVLQEDRFNEQFFGPGTRLTVL.

This clonotype has at least ten counts. The rearrangement links TRBV27 to TRBJ2-3; 8 positions agree with TRBD2. Trimming cost V 7 bases and J 10 bases; bases outside gene matches: 19. This CDR3 has 16 amino acids. CDR1 is MNHEY, CDR2 SMNVEV, per germline (reference sequence). The CDR3 spells CASNLRSSGGLVPQYF. The CDR3 nucleotides read TGTGCCAGCAACTTAAGGTCCAGCGGGGGTTTGGTTCCGCAGTATTTT.

The rearrangement uses TRBV6-2 or TRBV6-3 and TRBJ1-5, with D maybe TRBD1 (6 bases). This CDR3 has 14 amino acids. From germline, CDR1 is MNHEY and CDR2 SVGEGT. The ends were cut back, 0 bases at V and 7 bases at J, with 10 bases in the middle. Here the CDR3 reads CASSYSTGFQPQHF. The CDR3 DNA reads as TGTGCCAGCAGTTACTCGACAGGTTTCCAGCCCCAGCATTTT.

V gene TRBV7-3 combines with J gene TRBJ2-1, with 7 bases lining up with TRBD2. The CDR3 sequence is 15 residues long. Germline loops: CDR1 SGHTA, CDR2 FQGTGA. V lost 3 bases, J lost 7 bases, and 9 bases stayed unmatched. CDR3 nucleotides: TGTGCCAGCAGCTTTCCAGGACTAGGAAGGAATGAGCAGTTCTTC. Amino acid sequence: CASSFPGLGRNEQFF.

Turning to this clonotype: This may stem from a read error, because a much larger clone lies one nucleotide away. For the CDR3, the DNA is TGTGCCAGCAGTTGGGCAGGAGTTGCGGACACTGAAGCTTTCTTT. Its translation is CASSWAGVADTEAFF. The gene calls are TRBV6-5 and TRBJ1-1; D not resolved. The CDR3 contains 15 residues. Germline lookup yields CDR1 MNHEY and CDR2 SVGAGI. V lost 4 bases and J lost 3, with 15 bases in between.

The chain carries TRBV4-1 and TRBJ1-5; the D is unclear. From germline, CDR1 is MGHRA and CDR2 YSYEKL. The V gene lost 1 base and the J gene lost 5 bases, with 12 bases spanning the gap. The CDR3 totals 15 residues. CDR3 amino acids: CASSQVFPGDQPQHF. The DNA for the CDR3 is TGCGCCAGCAGCCAAGTCTTCCCCGGGGATCAGCCCCAGCATTTT.

This clonotype was observed many times. The V call is TRBV24-1, the J call TRBJ2-7; 13 bases are shared with TRBD2. Germline CDR1 reads KGHDR; CDR2 reads SFDVKD. The CDR3 is 15 amino acids. V was pared by 7 bases and J by 3 bases, with 5 bases of the junction left unmatched. CDR3 protein: CATSSGTSGNYEQYF. The CDR3 DNA reads as TGTGCCACCAGCTCCGGGACTAGCGGGAACTACGAGCAGTACTTC.

The chain couples TRBV10-3 to TRBJ2-3; D may be TRBD2 (5 bases). Trimming pared 7 bases from V and 2 bases from J, leaving 10 bases between. This CDR3 spans 13 amino acids. Germline V gives CDR1 ENHRY, CDR2 SYGVKD. CDR3 amino acids: CAITGGTTDTQYF. The DNA for the CDR3 is TGTGCCATCACTGGAGGTACCACAGATACGCAGTATTTT.

This clonotype was recorded a few times. The gene calls are TRBV4-1 and TRBJ2-1; TRBD2 matches 14 bases. The germline V gene encodes CDR1 MGHRA and CDR2 YSYEKL. The CDR3 is made up of 19 amino acids. With 0 bases clipped from V and 2 bases from J, the junction kept 6 bases outside the gene matches. The CDR3 DNA is TGCGCCAGCAGCCAAGATCCGGGACTAGCGGGAGTGGCCTACAATGAGCAGTTCTTC. Translation: CASSQDPGLAGVAYNEQFF.

CDR3 residues: CASSFQIGARSYNEQFF. The CDR3 region has the DNA TGTGCCAGCAGCTTCCAGATAGGGGCCCGCTCCTACAATGAGCAGTTCTTC. The chain combines TRBV12-3 or TRBV12-4 with TRBJ2-1, with TRBD1 as a possible D gene (5 bases). The CDR3 spans 17 residues. V was clipped by 6 bases and J by 0 bases, with 18 bases between them.

This clonotype appeared a few times. The gene calls are TRBV3-1 and TRBJ1-2, with D perhaps TRBD1 (5 bases). The germline V gene has CDR1 LGHDT and CDR2 YNNKEL (reference sequence). Trimming took 4 bases from V and 5 from J, leaving 17 bases between them. CDR3 length: 15 residues. The CDR3 here is CASSRVGVPLYGYTF. The CDR3 bases are TGTGCCAGCAGCCGGGTGGGGGTACCTCTTTATGGCTACACCTTC.

This clonotype was picked up many times. The gene calls are TRBV20-1 and TRBJ2-1, with 9 bases matching TRBD2. This CDR3 spans 16 amino acids. Germline V gene sequence: CDR1 DFQATT, CDR2 SNEGSKA (reference sequence). The trim removed 3 bases at V and 8 bases at J, leaving 14 bases unmatched. This CDR3 is CSASPLTKAGGHEQFF. In DNA, the CDR3 is TGCAGTGCTAGTCCGCTTACCAAAGCGGGAGGTCATGAGCAGTTCTTC.

This clonotype was recorded many times. The CDR3 nucleotides are TGTGCCAGCAGCTTAGGACTAGCCCAGACTCACCGCACAGATACGCAGTATTTT. Encoded protein: CASSLGLAQTHRTDTQYF. The rearrangement joins TRBV5-8 to TRBJ2-3, with 8 nucleotides matching TRBD2. V lost 2 bases and J lost 1; bases outside the gene matches: 12. The CDR3 spans 18 residues. The germline CDR1 and CDR2 sequences are SGHTS and YDEGEE.

A few counts support this clonotype. The rearrangement links TRBV4-3 to TRBJ1-2, with 9 bases lining up with TRBD1. Germline V gene lookup returns CDR1 LGHNA and CDR2 YSLEER. The length of the CDR3 is 15 residues. J lost 4 bases, V lost 3 bases, and 6 bases had no gene match. The CDR3 coding sequence is TGCGCCAGCAGCCACGGGACAGGGACTTTCTATGGCTACACCTTC. This sequence encodes CASSHGTGTFYGYTF.

V usage is TRBV7-2 and J usage is TRBJ2-2; weak D call: TRBD1 (5 bases). Germline CDR1 is SGHTA and CDR2 is FQGNSA. Trimming cost V 4 bases and J 5 bases, with 11 bases left between them. The CDR3 has 14 residues. Here the CDR3 reads CASSYRQLTGELFF. The CDR3 DNA reads TGTGCCAGCAGCTACCGACAGCTTACCGGGGAGCTGTTTTTT.